A selection of T cell receptor beta chains follows, all from one sample in a study of molecular identifiers for immune sequencing clone quantification. A single record per CDR3 protein comes from TCRdb applying MiXCR to the PCR reads. Found here are hundreds of thousands of distinct CDR3 sequences, less than 30% of them singletons; the top ten hold 0.78%. The source material was naive CD8+ T cells from blood, with Jurkat cell RNA spiked in. The receptors were gathered from a human donor in good health. Some libraries in this study had Jurkat cell RNA spiked in. Each CDR3 is given with its conserved first and last residue. D genes are given only for firm matches. Part of the rows lack a size; the others show once, few, many or a class for expanded clones.

CASSPTGGYVYEQYF	TGCGCCAGCAGCCCGACGGGGGGATACGTATACGAGCAGTACTTC	15	TRBD2	few	TRBV5-1	TRBJ2-7
CASNASTATQYF	TGCGCCAGCAACGCTAGCACAGCTACGCAGTATTTT	12	-	-	TRBV10-2	TRBJ2-3
CASSSEVDGWTSGGAKTDTQYF	TGTGCCAGCAGTTCAGAAGTCGACGGGTGGACTAGCGGGGGGGCCAAGACAGATACGCAGTATTTT	22	TRBD2	few	TRBV7-8	TRBJ2-3
CASSLGQAPGYSEAFF	TGTGCCAGCAGTTTAGGGCAGGCCCCCGGGTACTCTGAAGCTTTCTTT	16	-	-	TRBV27	TRBJ1-1
CATSPGLASTKYF	TGTGCCACCAGTCCGGGACTTGCAAGCACGAAGTATTTT	13	-	-	TRBV24-1	TRBJ2-3
CASSYYSSGAYEQYF	TGTGCCAGCAGTTACTACAGTTCGGGAGCCTACGAGCAGTACTTC	15	-	many	TRBV6-5	TRBJ2-7
CASSFRRLASGELFF	TGTGCCAGCAGCTTTAGGAGACTAGCGTCCGGGGAGCTGTTTTTT	15	TRBD2	few	TRBV7-9	TRBJ2-2
CATKGDFEEKLFF	TGTGCCACGAAGGGGGATTTCGAGGAAAAACTGTTTTTT	13	-	few	TRBV15	TRBJ1-4
CSAIYPGGTSYEQYF	TGCAGTGCTATTTACCCGGGGGGGACCTCCTACGAGCAGTACTTC	15	TRBD2	many	TRBV20-1	TRBJ2-7
CASSLAGNGYYEQYF	TGCGCCAGCAGCTTGGCCGGGAACGGGTACTACGAGCAGTACTTC	15	-	many	TRBV5-1	TRBJ2-7
CANSHPPGLPYEQYF	TGTGCCAACAGCCATCCTCCGGGACTACCATACGAGCAGTACTTC	15	TRBD2	once	TRBV7-2	TRBJ2-7
CASSVGGLADTQYF	TGTGCCAGCAGCGTAGGGGGGCTGGCAGATACGCAGTATTTT	14	-	-	TRBV9	TRBJ2-3
CASSPGGSGANVLTF	TGCGCCAGCAGCCCAGGGGGCTCTGGGGCCAACGTCCTGACTTTC	15	TRBD1	many	TRBV18	TRBJ2-6
CATSDVRGFDGYTF	TGTGCCACCAGTGATGTCAGGGGGTTTGATGGCTACACCTTC	14	TRBD1	-	TRBV24-1	TRBJ1-2
CSASDSDLTTDTQYF	TGCAGTGCTAGTGACTCGGACCTGACCACAGATACGCAGTATTTT	15	-	many	TRBV20-1	TRBJ2-3
CASSRTDNEQFF	TGTGCCAGCAGCAGGACAGACAATGAGCAGTTCTTC	12	-	-	TRBV7-9	TRBJ2-1
CASSLDGLHNEQFF	TGTGCCAGCAGCTTAGATGGACTTCACAATGAGCAGTTCTTC	14	-	many	TRBV7-2	TRBJ2-1
CASSSEEAGGPGDTQYF	TGCGCCAGCAGCTCGGAGGAGGCGGGAGGGCCTGGGGATACGCAGTATTTT	17	TRBD2	few	TRBV5-1	TRBJ2-3
CASSQDSSADGQQFF	TGCGCCAGCAGCCAAGATTCCTCAGCTGATGGGCAGCAGTTCTTC	15	-	few	TRBV4-1	TRBJ2-1
CASSQVSGRAGDTQYF	TGTGCCAGCAGCCAGGTTAGCGGGAGGGCTGGAGATACGCAGTATTTT	16	TRBD2	many	TRBV4-2	TRBJ2-3
CASSSNLPTSGGGDTQYF	TGTGCCAGCAGCTCCAACCTCCCAACTAGCGGGGGAGGGGATACGCAGTATTTT	18	TRBD2	many	TRBV7-9	TRBJ2-3
CASSSHRGLDTYEQYF	TGTGCCAGCAGCTCCCACCGGGGACTCGACACCTACGAGCAGTACTTC	16	-	-	TRBV7-9	TRBJ2-7
CASSLGQGAEGLEAFF	TGCGCCAGCAGCCTGGGACAGGGGGCGGAGGGACTTGAAGCTTTCTTT	16	TRBD1	many	TRBV5-1	TRBJ1-1
CAWSNQRNEQFF	TGTGCCTGGAGTAATCAGCGCAATGAGCAGTTCTTC	12	-	many	TRBV30	TRBJ2-1
CASSTQAAHVSPYNEQFF	TGTGCCAGCAGTACCCAAGCCGCCCATGTCTCTCCCTACAATGAGCAGTTCTTC	18	-	few	TRBV6-2/TRBV6-3	TRBJ2-1
CASSFRGRNTEAFF	TGTGCCAGCAGTTTTAGGGGGCGGAACACTGAAGCTTTCTTT	14	TRBD1	many	TRBV28	TRBJ1-1
CATSRETGGEQYF	TGTGCCACCAGCAGAGAGACAGGGGGCGAGCAGTACTTC	13	TRBD1	-	TRBV15	TRBJ2-7
CASSSRTGANMNTEAFF	TGTGCCAGCAGCTCCCGGACAGGGGCGAATATGAACACTGAAGCTTTCTTT	17	TRBD1	few	TRBV7-9	TRBJ1-1
CASSHSGTGYYEQYF	TGTGCCAGCAGCCACTCCGGGACAGGGTACTACGAGCAGTACTTC	15	TRBD1	many	TRBV14	TRBJ2-7
CAWSGSGREFF	TGTGCCTGGAGTGGGAGCGGGAGGGAGTTCTTC	11	TRBD2	-	TRBV30	TRBJ2-1
CASSLGVGGDLDSPNTGELFF	TGTGCTAGCAGCTTAGGCGTTGGGGGAGATTTGGACAGCCCGAACACCGGGGAGCTGTTTTTT	21	-	-	TRBV7-7	TRBJ2-2
CASSEYGRSINSNQPQHF	TGTGCCAGCAGTGAATATGGCAGATCAATCAATAGCAATCAGCCCCAGCATTTT	18	-	-	TRBV6-1	TRBJ1-5
CASSLLYGFGGRGPGAEQFF	TGTGCCAGCAGCTTGTTGTACGGGTTTGGCGGGAGAGGGCCCGGGGCTGAGCAGTTCTTC	20	TRBD2	-	TRBV5-8	TRBJ2-1
CASSENLANTGELFF	TGTGCCAGCAGCGAAAACCTTGCGAACACCGGGGAGCTGTTTTTT	15	-	few	TRBV9	TRBJ2-2
CASSLGTLRLETQYF	TGTGCCAGCAGCTTAGGGACTCTACGGTTGGAGACCCAGTACTTC	15	-	-	TRBV11-2	TRBJ2-5
CASSQEGWLAGGHYEQYF	TGCGCCAGCAGCCAAGAAGGTTGGCTAGCGGGGGGGCATTACGAGCAGTACTTT	18	TRBD2	few	TRBV4-1	TRBJ2-7
CASSYAGGLAGELFF	TGTGCCAGCAGTTACGCGGGGGGCTTGGCCGGGGAGCTGTTTTTT	15	TRBD2	-	TRBV6-5	TRBJ2-2
CASSQGIAHLNTEAFF	TGCGCCAGCAGCCAAGGGATAGCACATCTGAACACTGAAGCTTTCTTT	16	-	many	TRBV4-3	TRBJ1-1
CASSPTFLEAGPSTDTQYF	TGTGCCAGCTCACCTACTTTCTTGGAAGCGGGGCCTAGCACAGATACGCAGTATTTT	19	TRBD2	-	TRBV18	TRBJ2-3
CASSAFGEMNTEAFF	TGTGCCAGTAGTGCCTTCGGGGAGATGAACACTGAAGCTTTCTTT	15	-	few	TRBV19	TRBJ1-1
CASSLGSGNSYEQYF	TGTGCCAGCAGTTTGGGGTCCGGAAACTCCTACGAGCAGTACTTC	15	-	-	TRBV27	TRBJ2-7
CASSQDGTAYGYTF	TGTGCCAGCAGCCAAGATGGGACAGCCTATGGCTACACCTTC	14	TRBD1	many	TRBV3-1	TRBJ1-2
CASSSYRGGGETQYF	TGTGCCAGCAGTTCTTACCGGGGGGGGGGCGAGACCCAGTACTTC	15	TRBD2	-	TRBV7-6	TRBJ2-5
CASSQANKGTSGSHEQYF	TGTGCCAGCAGCCAAGCGAACAAGGGGACTAGCGGGAGCCACGAGCAGTACTTC	18	TRBD2	-	TRBV3-1	TRBJ2-7
CASSARWGLAGGSSYEQYF	TGTGCCAGCAGCGCGAGGTGGGGACTAGCGGGGGGTAGCTCCTACGAGCAGTACTTC	19	TRBD2	few	TRBV9	TRBJ2-7